This T cell receptor (beta chain) was recovered during a study of OX40 agonist ivuxolimab in advanced cancers. Whole-study context: The patients got ivuxolimab, which is an agonistic anti-OX40 (CD134) antibody. Patients enrolled in dose escalation were diagnosed with hepatocellular carcinoma, melanoma, renal cell or head and neck cancer. Regarding the study as a whole: At 0.1 to 3.0 mg/kg and by week 6, clonal expansion occurred in CD4+ and CD8+ blood T cells.

Sequencing was performed with immunoSEQ multiplex PCR; in TCRdb, only in-frame clones are kept and a portion is missing. The sample carries tens of thousands of clones, 75% to 90% recorded once. Germline V gives CDR1 SGDLS, CDR2 YYNGEE. V lost 3 bases and J lost 7; bases outside the gene matches: 8. The CDR3 runs to 16 residues. Turning to this clone: Antigen specificity is unknown.

The material was CD4+ or CD8+ T cells sorted from blood, obtained in a trial of the OX40 agonist ivuxolimab. This sequence joins TRBV9 and TRBJ2-1, with 12 bases aligning to TRBD2. This TCR was sampled from an adult with an advanced solid tumor such as melanoma, head and neck, liver or kidney cancer. This chain's CDR3 is CASSDRLAGEDNEQFF. CDR3 nucleotides: TGTGCCAGCAGCGACCGACTAGCGGGAGAGGATAATGAGCAGTTCTTC.